This T cell receptor (beta chain) was identified in a study of T-cell reconstitution after alpha-beta-depleted transplantation in children (dated by TCRdb to the mid-2010s). Regarding the research as a whole: The study quantitatively tracked T-cell immune reconstitution after TCRalphabeta/CD19-depleted allogeneic hematopoietic cell transplantation in children using TCR repertoire profiling.

This clonotype was counted ten times or more. It lacks a known antigen. There are no base qualities to consult, and no much larger clone falls within one base. Looking up the germline V gene yields CDR1 ENHRY and CDR2 SYGVKD. Counted from cysteine to phenylalanine, this CDR3 has 17 amino acids. The sequence is cut down to CDR3 DNA, 51 bases in frame from base 1. The trim is 7 bases for V and 5 bases for J, with a gap of 25 bases between the germline ends. The method was PCR. Sequencer: Illumina HiSeq 2500. TCR libraries were prepared with molecular barcoding, using unique molecular identifiers to normalize TCRbeta repertoire quantification. Starting from the raw public reads, TCRdb applied fastp trimming at Q25, assembled clones with MiXCR and retained in-frame beta chains. Every distinct CDR3 protein forms one entry, paired with its most common genes and DNA. The sample table records 500,000 to 600,000 distinct CDR3 sequences; around 27% of these occur just once. The ten largest clones represent approximately 33% of the sample.

Broad study findings and their caveats: The apparently early recovery of alphabetaT-cell counts about two months after transplant reportedly depended on only several hundred rapidly expanded clones that came from non-depleted graft cells. In some patients, the high TCRbeta diversity seen at day 60 was put down to recipient T cells and intrathymic progenitors that had survived conditioning. Over subsequent months, a decline in hyperexpanded clone frequencies was noted, and after one year, T-cell counts and TCRbeta diversity were mostly ascribed to newly produced T cells.

The treatment or condition label on this specimen signifies: allogeneic hematopoietic cell transplantation with graft depleted of TCRalphabeta T cells and CD19 B cells. The transplant recipients were children given TCRalphabeta/CD19-depleted allogeneic hematopoietic cell grafts. The TCR comes from a boy less than two years old with Wiskott-Aldrich syndrome, due to receive a stem cell transplant. This sequence uses TRBV10-3 and TRBJ2-3; TRBD2 is a weak D gene call, 6 bases matching. The specimen comprised PBMCs, sampled before TCRalphabeta/CD19-depleted stem cell transplant. At the DNA level, the sequence is TGTGCCATCAATTTCCGCGCGGGGCGGCCCAGAGAAGATACGCAGTATTTT. This is translated as CAINFRAGRPREDTQYF.